The 7 T cell receptor beta chains below all came from one sample that was sequenced in a study of early T cells in non-severe SARS-CoV-2 infection. From the 5' RACE reads, TCRdb called clonotypes with MiXCR, one entry per CDR3 protein. The sample lists about 82,000 distinct CDR3 sequences, roughly an eighth occurring once. The specimen was whole blood. The receptors shown here come from an adult who was a healthcare worker with PCR-confirmed SARS-CoV-2 infection or an uninfected control (not recorded which).

V usage is TRBV7-6 and J usage is TRBJ2-3; maybe TRBD2 (6 bases). Germline-derived CDR1 and CDR2 are SGHVS and FNYEAQ. This CDR3 comprises 17 residues. Trimming shortened V by 2 bases and J by 2 bases, and 17 bases separated the two germline ends. CDR3 region: CASSLIPLGGATDTQYF. Written as DNA, the CDR3 is TGTGCCAGCAGCTTAATCCCCTTAGGAGGGGCCACAGATACGCAGTATTTT.

Ten or more counts support this clonotype. CDR3 sequence reads: CASSSRDTTYEQYF. For the CDR3, the DNA is TGTGCCAGCTCATCCCGGGACACTACCTACGAGCAGTACTTC. V is TRBV18 and J is TRBJ2-7; D is perhaps TRBD1 (6 bases). In germline, CDR1 is KGHSH, CDR2 LQKENI. The CDR3 is 14 amino acids. The ends were cut back, 5 bases at V and 2 bases at J, with 13 bases in the middle.

The CDR3 protein is CASSYQHDTGELFF. The CDR3 DNA reads as TGTGCCAGCAGTTATCAGCACGACACCGGGGAGCTGTTTTTT. This chain links TRBV6-5 with TRBJ2-2; D gene uncertain. The CDR3 length is 14 residues. The germline CDR1 and CDR2 sequences are MNHEY and SVGAGI. The V end was cut by 3 bases, the J end by 3 bases, with 8 bases between.

V gene TRBV18 combines with J gene TRBJ2-3; 10 nucleotides line up with TRBD2. Trimming took 0 bases from V and 3 from J; bases not matched to a gene: 3. The CDR3 has 16 residues. The germline CDR1 and CDR2 sequences are KGHSH and LQKENI. CDR3 amino acids: CASSPPELAGTDTQYF. The CDR3 DNA follows: TGTGCCAGCTCACCACCTGAACTAGCGGGAACAGATACGCAGTATTTT.

This clonotype was picked up a small number of times. The chain recombines TRBV6-1 with TRBJ2-7; D is perhaps TRBD1 (6 bases). Germline lookup yields CDR1 MNHNS and CDR2 SASEGT. Trimming took 2 bases from V and 3 from J, leaving 8 bases between them. The CDR3 loop spans 13 amino acids. CDR3 sequence (DNA): TGTGCCAGCAGTGAAACAGGGAACTACGAGCAGTACTTC. As protein: CASSETGNYEQYF.

The chain combines TRBV14 with TRBJ2-3; D is uncertain. The CDR3 spans 13 residues. V lost 4 bases, J lost 0 bases, and 5 bases lay in between. The germline V gene has CDR1 SGHDN and CDR2 FVKESK. CDR3 sequence (DNA): TGTGCCAGCAGCCCGCACAGCACAGATACGCAGTATTTT. Translated: CASSPHSTDTQYF. Variable domain in full (rest from reference TRBV14 and TRBJ2-3): EAGVTQFPSHSVIEKGQTVTLRCDPISGHDNLYWYRRVMGKEIKFLLHFVKESKQDESGMPNNRFLAERTGGTYSTLKVQPAELEDSGVYFCASSPHSTDTQYFGPGTRLTVL.

There are a few counts of this clonotype. This chain joins TRBV7-6 and TRBJ1-2; possibly TRBD1 for D (5 bases). The CDR3 totals 11 residues. The V gene's germline CDR1 is SGHVS and CDR2 FNYEAQ. Trimming took off 8 bases at V and 4 bases at J, with 8 bases between the two ends. CDR3 sequence: CASGAFYGYTF. In DNA form, the CDR3 reads TGTGCCAGCGGGGCGTTCTATGGCTACACCTTC.